This T cell receptor beta chain was retrieved from a study of T cells in Graves' hyperthyroidism and ophthalmopathy. Points from the study as a whole: Progression to ophthalmopathy was predicted a median of approximately 6.4 months early. A model of 13 V-J pairs discriminated ophthalmopathy from stable hyperthyroidism.

Using RNA transcripts as the source, TCR beta CDR3 regions were amplified. The HTBI set primed first-round TCR CDR3 RT-PCR. One entry per CDR3 protein, called by TCRdb with MiXCR from the multiplex PCR reads. Among about 560,000 distinct CDR3 sequences listed, 15% to 18% were seen once. With respect to this clonotype: Its antigen is not identified.

V shed 4 bases, J shed 2 bases, and the junction held 16 bases outside the gene matches. Germline V gene sequence: CDR1 SQVTM, CDR2 ANQGSEA. The CDR3 covers 18 residues. Patients aged 18 to 65 with hyperthyroidism were newly diagnosed, with duration under 2 months. Each diagnosis drew on symptoms, thyroxine, TRAb, thyroid ultrasound and orbital computed tomography findings. This receptor was taken from a woman aged 25-40 years with Graves' hyperthyroidism. The source material was blood. The chain has TRBV29-1 and TRBJ2-7; TRBD2 matches at 11 bases. In DNA form, the CDR3 reads TGCAGCGTTGTATTGGAGGGACTAGCGGACAAAGACCCCTACGAGCAGTACTTC. It encodes CSVVLEGLADKDPYEQYF.